These T cell receptor beta chains were read from a single sample in a study of blood T cell repertoires in COVID-19. Repertoires were generated with immunoSEQ multiplex PCR, while TCRdb's copy carries only in-frame clones and drops some. There are about 300,000 clones in the sample; about 84% occur only once, and roughly 1.6% lies in the top ten. The specimen sequenced was peripheral blood. The source is a woman aged 45-59 years with acute or convalescent COVID-19. Both conserved end residues are part of each CDR3. D genes are given only for firm matches. Rows may omit the clone size; those that give it use once, few, many or a size class.

size	D	V	J	CDR3	DNA
.	TRBD2	TRBV5-4	TRBJ2-3	CASWLAGEGDTQYF	TGTGCCAGCTGGTTAGCGGGAGAAGGAGATACGCAGTATTTT
.	.	TRBV28	TRBJ1-1	CASGKTAYTEAFF	TGTGCCAGCGGGAAGACAGCTTACACTGAAGCTTTCTTT
.	TRBD2	TRBV3-1/TRBV3-2	TRBJ2-1	CASTVGTGGPINEQFF	TGTGCCAGCACCGTCGGAACGGGAGGGCCGATCAATGAGCAGTTCTTC
few	TRBD1	TRBV7-3	TRBJ2-2	CASSPWTGDGGELFF	TGTGCCAGCAGCCCTTGGACAGGGGACGGCGGGGAGCTGTTTTTT
.	.	TRBV2	TRBJ2-1	CASRPRVYSSNEQFF	TGTGCCAGCAGGCCCAGGGTATACTCTTCCAATGAGCAGTTCTTC
.	.	TRBV30	TRBJ1-1	CAWNLLGGVVEAFF	TGTGCCTGGAACCTCCTGGGGGGTGTGGTTGAAGCTTTCTTT
.	.	TRBV7-2	TRBJ1-2	CASSFPGAQGDGYTF	TGTGCCAGCAGCTTTCCAGGGGCACAAGGGGATGGCTACACCTTC
.	TRBD2	TRBV7-9	TRBJ2-5	CASSSPRYWGGQETQYF	TGTGCCAGCAGCTCCCCCCGGTATTGGGGGGGCCAAGAGACCCAGTACTTC
.	TRBD1	TRBV5-6	TRBJ2-1	CASSLVRTGRTEQFF	TGTGCCAGCAGCTTGGTCCGGACAGGGCGTACTGAGCAGTTCTTC
.	TRBD2	TRBV2	TRBJ2-2	CASSGTSGPTGELFF	TGTGCCAGCAGCGGGACTAGCGGGCCGACCGGGGAGCTGTTTTTT
.	.	TRBV15	TRBJ1-4	CATSSNPGSTNEKLFF	TGTGCCACCAGCAGCAATCCGGGGTCAACTAATGAAAAACTGTTTTTT
.	.	TRBV27	TRBJ1-1	CASSHRDRNTEAFF	TGTGCCAGCAGCCACAGGGACCGTAACACTGAAGCTTTCTTT
few	.	TRBV7-6	TRBJ1-1	CASSLALRSGVMNTEAFF	TGTGCCAGCAGCTTAGCGCTTAGGTCAGGGGTCATGAACACTGAAGCTTTCTTT
.	.	TRBV27	TRBJ2-5	CASSPMWAVKTQYF	TGTGCCAGCAGCCCTATGTGGGCAGTGAAGACCCAGTACTTC
few	TRBD2	TRBV5-1	TRBJ2-1	CASSPGTSGNEQFF	TGCGCCAGCAGCCCCGGGACTAGCGGCAATGAGCAGTTCTTC
.	.	TRBV28	TRBJ2-7	CASSLSGRLLYEQYF	TGTGCCAGCAGTTTATCAGGGCGCTTGCTCTACGAGCAGTACTTC
.	TRBD2	TRBV28	TRBJ2-1	CASSPGTRGFGEQFF	TGTGCCAGCAGCCCCGGGACTAGAGGTTTCGGTGAGCAGTTCTTC
once	TRBD2	TRBV7-9	TRBJ2-1	CASSPGLADEQFF	TGTGCCAGCAGTCCGGGACTAGCTGATGAGCAGTTCTTC
.	TRBD2	TRBV7-9	TRBJ2-1	CALGTSGIEQFF	TGTGCCCTAGGGACTAGCGGGATTGAGCAGTTCTTC
.	.	TRBV28	TRBJ2-7	CASLEAGSYEQYF	TGTGCCAGTCTCGAGGCGGGTAGCTACGAGCAGTACTTC
.	TRBD1	TRBV6-6	TRBJ2-7	CASSPGGGQGSDEQYF	TGTGCCAGCAGTCCCGGAGGGGGACAGGGGAGCGACGAGCAGTACTTC
.	.	TRBV7-9	TRBJ1-1	CASSGLFEAFF	TGTGCCAGCAGCGGCCTTTTTGAAGCTTTCTTT